These 8 T cell receptor beta chains were all obtained from the same sample, sequenced in a study of blood T cell repertoires in COVID-19. The repertoire was sequenced with immunoSEQ multiplex PCR; TCRdb's copy has only in-frame clones and lacks some. The table includes some 220,000 clones, 65% to 90% detected once. The sequencing sample was made of peripheral blood. The origin of the receptors is a middle-aged man with active or convalescent COVID-19.

CDR3 in amino acids: CASSQDRFTDLYGYTF. The DNA of the CDR3 is TGCGCCAGCAGCCAAGATCGGTTCACAGATCTCTATGGCTACACCTTC. The chain couples TRBV4-3 to TRBJ1-2; D is uncertain. The germline V gene encodes CDR1 LGHNA and CDR2 YSLEER. V lost 0 bases and J lost 4, with 15 bases in between. The CDR3 totals 16 residues.

J is TRBJ1-1 and V is TRBV6-2 or TRBV6-3; no definite D call. Germline assignment: CDR1 MNHEY and CDR2 SVGEGT. V lost 4 bases to trimming and J lost 3 bases, with 12 bases between them. This CDR3 is built from 14 residues. In DNA form, the CDR3 reads TGTGCCAGCAGTTCCCCCGGGGAGCACACTGAAGCTTTCTTT. Protein: CASSSPGEHTEAFF.

In nucleotides, the CDR3 is TGTGCCAGCAGCTTAGCGGCGGGCGTCATGAACACTGAAGCTTTCTTT. It yields the protein CASSLAAGVMNTEAFF. This rearrangement joins TRBV7-9 to TRBJ1-1; D is ambiguous. Trimming pared 0 bases from V and 0 bases from J, leaving 11 bases between. CDR1 is SEHNR and CDR2 is FQNEAQ in the germline V gene (reference sequence). The CDR3 covers 16 residues.

This chain connects TRBV7-2 to TRBJ2-7; D remains ambiguous. Germline values: CDR1 SGHTA, CDR2 FQGNSA. Trimming cost V 1 base and J 2 bases, with 9 bases left between them. This CDR3 has 14 residues. As DNA, the CDR3 is TGTGCCAGCAGCTTAGGTGGCGGAACCTACGAGCAGTACTTC. This gives the protein CASSLGGGTYEQYF.

This chain joins TRBV3-1 (or the pseudogene TRBV3-2) and TRBJ2-1, with D possibly TRBD1 on 6 matching bases. CDR1 and CDR2 from the germline V gene are LGHDT and YNNKEL (reference sequence). Trimming took 2 bases from V and 15 from J, leaving 14 bases between them. The CDR3 extends over 12 amino acids. DNA of the CDR3: TGTGCCAGCAGCCAAACCCAGGGGTCGCGGTTCTTC. Translating it yields CASSQTQGSRFF.

This chain links TRBV5-3 with TRBJ2-3; possible D gene TRBD2, 5 bases. TRBV5-3 is an ORF; its function is uncertain. V lost 0 bases and J 1 base, leaving 9 bases between the germline ends. There are 15 residues in the CDR3. This chain's CDR3 is CARSLDRGGTDTQYF. In nucleotides, the CDR3 is TGTGCCAGAAGCTTGGATCGGGGAGGCACAGATACGCAGTATTTT.

This chain connects TRBV5-4 to TRBJ2-5; 12 positions agree with TRBD2. Germline V gives CDR1 SGHNT, CDR2 YYREEE (reference sequence). This CDR3 is built from 16 residues. With 3 bases clipped from V and 6 bases from J, the junction kept 9 bases outside the gene matches. This chain's CDR3 is CASSSRLAGVVKTQYF. The DNA for the CDR3 is TGTGCCAGCAGCTCCCGACTAGCGGGAGTGGTAAAGACCCAGTACTTC.

The V and J genes are TRBV9 and TRBJ2-5; TRBD2 agrees at 9 bases. Germline V gene lookup returns CDR1 SGDLS and CDR2 YYNGEE. With 3 bases clipped from V and 5 bases from J, the junction kept 8 bases outside the gene matches. CDR3 length: 15 residues. For the CDR3, the DNA is TGTGCCAGCAGCGCCTCTGGCGGGAGGGAGGAGACCCAGTACTTC. Residues: CASSASGGREETQYF.